One and the same sample provided the 28 T cell receptor beta chains below, sequenced in a study of PD-L1 blockade in urothelial cancer. Here immunoSEQ multiplex PCR was the method, and the copy in TCRdb shows in-frame clones only, minus some. The data show about 50,000 clones, about 86% seen once. Time point indicated: pretreatment peripheral blood. The specimen comprised PBMCs, sampled around atezolizumab (anti-PD-L1) treatment. The receptors here all came from a man aged 70-80 years with urothelial cancer.

V and J are TRBV11-2 and TRBJ2-7, with 8 bases lining up with TRBD1. V trimming: 5 bases; J trimming: 9 bases; junction bases outside the gene matches: 9. Germline assignment: CDR1 SGHAT and CDR2 FQNNGV. This CDR3 contains 13 residues. The chain's CDR3 is CASSTGTGGGQYF. The DNA of the CDR3 is TGTGCCAGCAGCACTGGGACAGGCGGTGGGCAGTACTTC.

This chain links TRBV5-4 with TRBJ1-5; D is ambiguous. This CDR3 spans 15 amino acids. Trimming stripped 0 bases from V and 0 bases from J, with 7 bases between. Looked up from germline, CDR1 is SGHNT and CDR2 is YYREEE (reference sequence). The CDR3 coding sequence is TGTGCCAGCAGCTTGGTCCCAGATAGCAATCAGCCCCAGCATTTT. This translates into CASSLVPDSNQPQHF.

The chain has TRBV9 and TRBJ2-6; D possibly corresponds to TRBD2 (5 bases). CDR1 and CDR2 from the germline V gene are SGDLS and YYNGEE. The CDR3 spans 16 residues. V lost 4 bases, J lost 1 base, and 12 bases lay in between. The CDR3 region has the DNA TGTGCCAGCAGCCAAAGCCCGGGGTCTGGGGCCAACGTCCTGACTTTC. This gives the protein CASSQSPGSGANVLTF.

This clone was counted a few times. This chain uses TRBV4-3 with TRBJ2-5, with a weak D call TRBD1 (5 bases). V was trimmed by 0 bases and J by 5 bases, leaving 13 bases between them. The CDR3 totals 15 residues. The germline gives CDR1 LGHNA, CDR2 YSLEER. CDR3 coding DNA: TGCGCCAGCAGCCAAGATCAGGACATCCCGGAGACCCAGTACTTC. Its translation is CASSQDQDIPETQYF.

The V gene is TRBV7-9, the J gene TRBJ2-7, with D possibly being TRBD2 (5 bases). The CDR3 runs 13 residues. The V end was cut by 5 bases, the J end by 4 bases, with 12 bases between. The germline V gene encodes CDR1 SEHNR and CDR2 FQNEAQ (reference sequence). This chain's CDR3 is CASSPGRGYEQYF. In nucleotides, the CDR3 is TGTGCCAGCAGCCCCGGCCGGGGATACGAGCAGTACTTC.

V usage is TRBV11-3 and J usage is TRBJ2-3, with D perhaps matching TRBD1 (5 bases). Between the trimmed V and J ends, which lost 1 base and 3 bases, there was a span of 8 bases. Per the germline V gene, CDR1 is SGHNT and CDR2 is YENEEA. This CDR3 is built from 14 residues. CDR3 region: CASSLGGSTDTQYF. For the CDR3, the DNA is TGTGCCAGCAGCTTAGGGGGCAGTACAGATACGCAGTATTTT.

This clone was seen more than once but under ten times. The gene calls are TRBV19 and TRBJ1-1; D call uncertain. Looked up from germline, CDR1 is LNHDA and CDR2 is SQIVND (reference sequence). V lost 6 bases and J lost 6, with 17 bases in between. The CDR3 spans 14 residues. Here the CDR3 DNA reads TGTGCCAGTAGCTCTTTGCGGCCCGGCGCTGAAGCTTTCTTT. Translated: CASSSLRPGAEAFF.

This clone was seen once. This rearrangement joins TRBV29-1 to TRBJ2-7; possible D gene TRBD1, 8 bases. The CDR3 spans 14 residues. The V end lost 4 bases, the J end lost 6 bases, and 19 bases lay between the germline ends. The germline V gene encodes CDR1 SQVTM and CDR2 ANQGSEA. This chain's CDR3 is CSVAKITGGGEQYF. For the CDR3, the DNA is TGCAGCGTTGCTAAAATAACAGGGGGGGGCGAGCAGTACTTC.

Here the CDR3 reads CASSQASQVVYEQYF. CDR3 bases: TGTGCCAGCAGCCAAGCGTCACAGGTGGTCTACGAGCAGTACTTC. The chain uses TRBV14 and TRBJ2-7, with D maybe TRBD1 (5 bases). V shed 1 base and J shed 3 bases, with 13 bases lying between them. This CDR3 comprises 15 residues. Germline V CDR1 and CDR2: SGHDN, FVKESK.

The chain recombines TRBV30 with TRBJ2-1, with a tentative D call TRBD1 (6 bases). The V and J ends lost 3 bases and 9 bases respectively, with 12 bases between them. The CDR3 length is 12 residues. Germline V CDR1 and CDR2: GTSNPN, SVGIG (reference sequence). The CDR3 nucleotides read TGTGCCTGGAGGGACAGTAAGACTGAGCAGTTCTTC. This encodes CAWRDSKTEQFF. Based on the CDR3 plus reference TRBV30 and TRBJ2-1, the full variable domain is SQTIHQWPATLVQPVGSPLSLECTVEGTSNPNLYWYRQAAGRGLQLLFYSVGIGQISSEVPQNLSASRPQDRQFILSSKKLLLSDSGFYLCAWRDSKTEQFFGPGTRLTVL.

V gene TRBV18 combines with J gene TRBJ2-7; D gene uncertain. The CDR3 contains 15 residues. Trimming removed 6 bases at V and 5 bases at J, with 20 bases between. In germline, CDR1 is KGHSH, CDR2 LQKENI. Here the CDR3 reads CASSSRQAYRNEQYF. The CDR3, as DNA: TGTGCCAGCTCCTCCCGGCAGGCTTATCGGAACGAGCAGTACTTC.

This sequence joins TRBV6-1 and TRBJ1-1; 10 positions agree with TRBD1. The J segment lost 5 bases and the V segment lost 3 bases, leaving 6 bases of the junction unmatched. The length of the CDR3 is 15 residues. Germline CDR1 is MNHNS and CDR2 is SASEGT. The CDR3 DNA sequence: TGTGCCAGCAGTGACGACAGGGGGCGCATAACTGAAGCTTTCTTT. Translation: CASSDDRGRITEAFF.

The rearrangement joins TRBV7-3 to TRBJ2-5, with 8 bases lining up with TRBD2. The V gene end was trimmed by 2 bases and the J gene end by 4 bases; junction bases not matched to a gene: 6. Germline CDR1 and CDR2: SGHTA and FQGTGA. This CDR3 has 15 residues. CDR3 nucleotide sequence: TGTGCCAGCAGCTTATACGGGGGGGCCGGAGAGACCCAGTACTTC. Translated, it gives CASSLYGGAGETQYF.

The V call is TRBV7-6, the J call TRBJ1-1; possible D gene TRBD1, 6 bases. This CDR3 has 15 amino acids. Trimming cost V 5 bases and J 1 base, with 14 bases left between them. CDR1 SGHVS and CDR2 FNYEAQ come from the germline V gene. In DNA, the CDR3 is TGTGCCAGCAGCCCCCCCGGACAGCAGAACACTGAAGCTTTCTTT. Translation gives CASSPPGQQNTEAFF.

As concerns this clone: Compared with germline, one end of the junction differs, possibly owing to a read error. J is TRBJ2-3 and V is TRBV18; 7 positions agree with TRBD1. This CDR3 is built from 14 residues. Looked up from germline, CDR1 is KGHSH and CDR2 is LQKENI. CDR3 nucleotide sequence: TGTGCCAGCTCCCACAGGGGATACACAGATACGCGGTATTTT. Amino acids: CASSHRGYTDTRYF.

This clone was seen once. The rearrangement joins TRBV4-1 to TRBJ2-7; TRBD1 aligns across 9 bases. The junction had 10 bases not matched to a gene; V was cut back by 4 bases and J by 6 bases. This CDR3 contains 15 residues. Germline CDR1 is MGHRA and CDR2 is YSYEKL. CDR3 residues: CASSLRDRAPSEQYF. DNA of the CDR3: TGCGCCAGCAGCCTCCGGGACAGGGCTCCGTCCGAGCAGTACTTC.

V usage is TRBV30 and J usage is TRBJ2-3; 10 bases agree with TRBD2. Looked up from germline, CDR1 is GTSNPN and CDR2 is SVGIG (reference sequence). The V gene end was trimmed by 8 bases and the J gene end by 0 bases; junction bases not matched to a gene: 11. The CDR3 runs 16 residues. The DNA for the CDR3 is TGTGCCCGAGGTAGCGGGGGGACGACGAGCACAGATACGCAGTATTTT. Translated: CARGSGGTTSTDTQYF.

The CDR3 protein is CASSRRAGQPQHF. CDR3 in DNA: TGTGCCAGCAGTCGAAGGGCAGGGCAGCCCCAGCATTTT. V is TRBV27 and J is TRBJ1-5; D is possibly TRBD1 (5 bases). The CDR3 loop spans 13 amino acids. Trimming cost V 5 bases and J 7 bases, with 12 bases left between them. Germline V gene sequence: CDR1 MNHEY, CDR2 SMNVEV (reference sequence).

The V call is TRBV7-9, the J call TRBJ1-4; the D gene is possibly TRBD1 (6 bases). The CDR3 length is 15 residues. Trimming removed 5 bases at V and 7 bases at J, with 17 bases between. Germline V gene data show CDR1 as SEHNR and CDR2 as FQNEAQ (reference sequence). CDR3 nucleotides: TGTGCCAGCAGCGAACGACAGGCTGAGAGTGAAAAACTGTTTTTT. Translated: CASSERQAESEKLFF.

This CDR3 reads CATSRDYGDRASYEQYF. CDR3 nucleotides: TGTGCCACCAGCAGAGATTACGGGGACAGGGCAAGTTACGAGCAGTACTTC. V is TRBV15 and J is TRBJ2-7, with 9 bases lining up with TRBD1. CDR3 size: 17 residues. V shed 0 bases, J shed 4 bases, and the junction held 10 bases outside the gene matches. Germline CDR1 LNHNV, CDR2 YYDKDF (reference sequence).

The CDR3 here is CASSTRDSLGEKLFF. The CDR3 nucleotides are TGTGCCAGCAGTACCCGGGACAGCCTAGGCGAAAAACTGTTTTTT. V and J are TRBV2 and TRBJ1-4, with 7 bases lining up with TRBD1. The CDR3 totals 15 residues. J lost 8 bases, V lost 5 bases, and 11 bases had no gene match. Germline loops: CDR1 SNHLY, CDR2 FYNNEI.

The chain carries TRBV29-1 and TRBJ2-6; tentative D call: TRBD1 (5 bases). The CDR3 consists of 15 residues. With 4 bases removed from V and 0 bases from J, the gap between germline ends came to 10 bases. The germline V gene has CDR1 SQVTM and CDR2 ANQGSEA. CDR3 protein: CSVVTGFSGANVLTF. CDR3 bases: TGCAGCGTTGTAACAGGTTTCTCTGGGGCCAACGTCCTGACTTTC.

The chain joins TRBV27 to TRBJ2-7; 9 bases are a match to TRBD1. The CDR3 runs 15 residues. V lost 5 bases to trimming and J lost 4 bases; unmatched junction nucleotides: 9. The germline CDR1 and CDR2 sequences are MNHEY and SMNVEV (reference sequence). CDR3 residues: CASSLGTGRDYEQYF. DNA of the CDR3: TGTGCCAGCAGTCTTGGGACAGGGAGGGATTACGAGCAGTACTTC.

The chain couples TRBV30 to TRBJ2-7; 7 bases line up with TRBD2. Germline CDR1 reads GTSNPN; CDR2 reads SVGIG (reference sequence). J gave up 6 bases and V 5 bases, and 10 bases lay outside the gene matches. The CDR3 sequence is 13 residues long. The CDR3, as DNA: TGTGCCTGGGGCTCAGATGGCGGGGGCGAGCAGTACTTC. This encodes CAWGSDGGGEQYF.

Only one count was recorded for this clone. V usage is TRBV2 and J usage is TRBJ2-2, with D possibly matching TRBD1 (5 bases). This CDR3 comprises 16 residues. From germline, CDR1 is SNHLY and CDR2 FYNNEI. The V gene lost 2 bases and the J gene lost 6 bases, with 16 bases spanning the gap. The CDR3 nucleotides read TGTGCCAGCAGTGAACCCCCAGGGTTGAATGCCGGGGAGCTGTTTTTT. Its translation is CASSEPPGLNAGELFF.

This chain joins TRBV9 and TRBJ2-1; weak D call: TRBD2 (6 bases). Germline lookup yields CDR1 SGDLS and CDR2 YYNGEE. V lost 1 base to trimming and J lost 7 bases, with 15 bases between them. The CDR3 spans 15 residues. The CDR3: CASSVRVGGINEQFF. The CDR3 bases are TGTGCCAGCAGCGTACGGGTGGGCGGGATAAATGAGCAGTTCTTC.

The V and J genes are TRBV11-3 and TRBJ2-5; 8 positions agree with TRBD2. Germline assignment: CDR1 SGHNT and CDR2 YENEEA. The CDR3 is 16 residues long. After removal of 1 base from V and 4 bases from J, the junction contained 8 bases not matched to a gene. The CDR3: CASSLGSGRGPETQYF. The CDR3 DNA follows: TGTGCCAGCAGCTTAGGAAGCGGGAGAGGCCCAGAGACCCAGTACTTC.

The chain has TRBV5-5 and TRBJ2-5; TRBD1 agrees at 8 bases. Trimming cost V 5 bases and J 5 bases; bases outside gene matches: 11. CDR3 length: 15 residues. Per germline, CDR1 SGHKS and CDR2 YYEKEE (reference sequence). This CDR3 is CASRKPTGAGETQYF. The CDR3 DNA is TGTGCCAGCAGAAAACCGACAGGGGCTGGGGAGACCCAGTACTTC.